These 5 T cell receptor beta chains were all obtained from the same sample, sequenced in a study of blood T cell repertoires in COVID-19. Profiled with immunoSEQ multiplex PCR; TCRdb holds only in-frame clones, not every one. The table lists over 150,000 clones, roughly 80% of them singletons. What was sequenced was peripheral blood. These receptors were collected from a woman between 55 and 75 years old with acute or convalescent COVID-19.

The chain recombines TRBV30 with TRBJ1-3, with 10 bases aligning to TRBD1. The CDR3 sequence is 18 residues long. From germline, CDR1 is GTSNPN and CDR2 SVGIG (reference sequence). The V gene end was trimmed by 0 bases and the J gene end by 5 bases; junction bases not matched to a gene: 13. The CDR3 DNA is TGTGCCTGGAGTGTACCGACAGGGGGCGTCGGTCGACGAAACACCATATATTTT. Translated, it gives CAWSVPTGGVGRRNTIYF.

This clone appeared once. In nucleotides, the CDR3 is TGTGCCAGCAGCTTGGATGCAGGGACAGATACGCAGTATTTT. Protein product: CASSLDAGTDTQYF. The chain has TRBV5-4 and TRBJ2-3, with D possibly being TRBD1 (5 bases). This CDR3 contains 14 residues. V lost 0 bases, J lost 3 bases, and 8 bases lay in between. Germline V gene sequence: CDR1 SGHNT, CDR2 YYREEE (reference sequence).

This clone was detected a few times. Other DNA sequences from this sample encode an identical CDR3 as well. The V and J genes are TRBV6-5 and TRBJ1-5; TRBD1 agrees at 8 bases. The length of the CDR3 is 15 residues. V lost 6 bases to trimming and J lost 4 bases; unmatched junction nucleotides: 8. Germline V gene sequence: CDR1 MNHEY, CDR2 SVGAGI. The CDR3 nucleotides read TGTGCCAGCAGCCCGGACAGGGCCTCTAATCAGCCCCAGCATTTT. Encoded protein: CASSPDRASNQPQHF.

In this sample, this clone turned up once. V is TRBV7-8 and J is TRBJ1-2, with D uncertain. The CDR3 is 13 amino acids. The germline V and J ends were trimmed by 1 base and 5 bases, with 8 bases remaining between them. Looked up from germline, CDR1 is SGHVS and CDR2 is FQNEAQ. The CDR3 loop is CASSLGPGYGYTF. As DNA, the CDR3 is TGTGCCAGCAGCTTAGGGCCGGGGTATGGCTACACCTTC.

The CDR3 reads CASSLSSGANTIYF. CDR3 nucleotides: TGCGCCAGCAGCTTGTCATCGGGAGCAAACACCATATATTTT. The chain uses TRBV5-1 and TRBJ1-3; D is uncertain. CDR1 and CDR2 (germline): SGHRS, YFSETQ. The V and J ends lost 1 base and 6 bases respectively, with 11 bases between them. The length of the CDR3 is 14 residues.